The 28 T cell receptor beta chains below come from one sample, sequenced in a study of shared clonotypes between healthy human individuals. The repertoire was sequenced with immunoSEQ multiplex PCR; TCRdb's copy has only in-frame clones and lacks some. This sample has some 2 million clones, with approximately 95% found just once. Terminally differentiated effector memory CD45RA+ cells were excluded from the naive CD8 cells, which were CD45RO-negative and positively selected for CCR7. The sequenced material came from naive CD8+ T cells sorted from blood. These receptors came from a man aged 18 to 30 in good health.

CDR3 in DNA: TGTGCCAGCAGCTCAACCGACAGGCGAACCTACGAGCAGTACTTC. Encoded protein: CASSSTDRRTYEQYF. V is TRBV7-9 and J is TRBJ2-7; D perhaps matches TRBD1 (6 bases). The CDR3 has 15 residues. V lost 4 bases, J lost 2 bases, and 15 bases lay in between. CDR1 and CDR2 from the germline V gene are SEHNR and FQNEAQ (reference sequence).

This chain joins TRBV7-9 and TRBJ2-3; possible D gene TRBD2, 6 bases. Trimming stripped 0 bases from V and 2 bases from J, with 12 bases between. Germline values: CDR1 SEHNR, CDR2 FQNEAQ (reference sequence). The CDR3 runs to 16 residues. CDR3: CASSLAGGGATDTQYF. CDR3 bases: TGTGCCAGCAGCTTAGCTGGCGGAGGGGCCACAGATACGCAGTATTTT.

A single count supports this clone. J is TRBJ2-7 and V is TRBV6-6, with 7 bases that match TRBD1. The CDR3 is 14 residues long. The trim removed 2 bases at V and 2 bases at J, leaving 3 bases unmatched. The germline V gene encodes CDR1 MNHNY and CDR2 SVGAGI (reference sequence). For the CDR3, the DNA is TGTGCCAGCAGTTACGGGGACAGTGCCTACGAGCAGTACTTC. Protein product: CASSYGDSAYEQYF.

V gene TRBV28 combines with J gene TRBJ2-1; 13 bases match TRBD2. The J segment lost 8 bases and the V segment lost 10 bases, leaving 5 bases of the junction unmatched. The CDR3 totals 13 residues. Germline assignment: CDR1 MDHEN and CDR2 SYDVKM. The CDR3 DNA is TGTGCCACCAGACTAGCGGGGGGCTATGAGCAGTTCTTC. Protein product: CATRLAGGYEQFF.

As regards this clone: Other DNA sequences from this sample encode an identical CDR3 as well. The V call is TRBV19, the J call TRBJ2-2; D uncertain. V dropped 2 bases and J dropped 3 bases, with 13 bases sitting between them. CDR1 is LNHDA, CDR2 SQIVND, per germline (reference sequence). The CDR3 contains 16 residues. This chain's CDR3 is CASSIPQGIDTGELFF. The DNA for the CDR3 is TGTGCCAGTAGTATACCCCAAGGAATCGACACCGGGGAGCTGTTTTTT. The whole variable domain, remainder taken from reference TRBV19 and TRBJ2-2, is DGGITQSPKYLFRKEGQNVTLSCEQNLNHDAMYWYRQDPGQGLRLIYYSQIVNDFQKGDIAEGYSVSREKKESFPLTVTSAQKNPTAFYLCASSIPQGIDTGELFFGEGSRLTVL.

CDR3 DNA sequence: TGCGCCAGCAGATCCCTAGCGGGAGGTTCCACCGGGGAGCTGTTTTTT. Amino acids: CASRSLAGGSTGELFF. The chain recombines TRBV5-1 with TRBJ2-2; 11 bases line up with TRBD2. The CDR3 is 16 amino acids. J lost 4 bases, V lost 5 bases, and 7 bases had no gene match. Germline assignment: CDR1 SGHRS and CDR2 YFSETQ. Complete variable domain (other parts from reference TRBV5-1 and TRBJ2-2): KAGVTQTPRYLIKTRGQQVTLSCSPISGHRSVSWYQQTPGQGLQFLFEYFSETQRNKGNFPGRFSGRQFSNSRSEMNVSTLELGDSALYLCASRSLAGGSTGELFFGEGSRLTVL.

This CDR3 is CASSDDWGGLDTQYF. The CDR3, as DNA: TGTGCCAGCAGTGACGATTGGGGGGGCCTAGATACGCAGTATTTT. The V and J genes are TRBV6-4 and TRBJ2-3; a weak D match, TRBD2 (7 bases). The ends were cut back, 2 bases at V and 5 bases at J, with 14 bases in the middle. The CDR3 spans 15 residues. In germline, CDR1 is MRHNA, CDR2 SNTAGT.

This chain connects TRBV28 to TRBJ2-1, with 11 bases identical to TRBD2. Trimming at V came to 6 bases and at J to 4 bases, leaving 5 bases not matched to a gene. The CDR3 sequence is 15 residues long. Looked up from germline, CDR1 is MDHEN and CDR2 is SYDVKM. CDR3 region: CASSKLAGVYNEQFF. The CDR3 nucleotides are TGTGCCAGCAGCAAACTAGCGGGGGTATACAATGAGCAGTTCTTC.

Concerning this clone itself: The sample has other DNA sequences that encode this CDR3 too. CDR3 sequence reads: CASSLVGGSDTQYF. CDR3 nucleotides: TGCGCCAGCAGCTTGGTAGGAGGGTCAGATACGCAGTATTTT. The rearrangement uses TRBV5-1 and TRBJ2-3; D is perhaps TRBD2 (6 bases). This CDR3 region has 14 residues. Germline lookup yields CDR1 SGHRS and CDR2 YFSETQ. V lost 0 bases and J 4 bases, leaving 9 bases between the germline ends.

The genes are TRBV11-1 and TRBJ1-2, with D possibly TRBD1 on 5 matching bases. This CDR3 comprises 15 residues. Germline V gene data show CDR1 as SGHAT and CDR2 as FQDESV (reference sequence). V shed 1 base and J shed 8 bases, with 17 bases lying between them. The chain's CDR3 is CASSLVPEGRLGYTF. The CDR3 DNA sequence: TGTGCCAGCAGCTTAGTCCCAGAGGGACGACTGGGCTACACCTTC.

The V call is TRBV27, the J call TRBJ2-3; 12 bases match TRBD2. Germline CDR1 MNHEY, CDR2 SMNVEV (reference sequence). J gave up 6 bases and V 5 bases, and 9 bases lay outside the gene matches. CDR3 size: 16 residues. The CDR3 DNA reads as TGTGCCAGCAGTCCCCTAGCGGGGGGGCCATATGATACGCAGTATTTT. Protein sequence: CASSPLAGGPYDTQYF.

The V and J genes are TRBV4-1 and TRBJ2-3, with D hard to call. The V end was cut by 1 base, the J end by 4 bases, with 9 bases between. The germline V gene has CDR1 MGHRA and CDR2 YSYEKL. CDR3 length: 14 residues. In DNA, the CDR3 is TGCGCCAGCAGCCAAGCCCCTAACCCAGATACGCAGTATTTT. It is translated as CASSQAPNPDTQYF.

Note on this clone: Other DNA variants within this sample encode the same CDR3. The chain carries TRBV7-9 and TRBJ2-7; D is ambiguous. The CDR3 is 12 residues long. The germline V gene encodes CDR1 SEHNR and CDR2 FQNEAQ (reference sequence). The V end lost 1 base, the J end lost 3 bases, and 4 bases lay between the germline ends. CDR3: CASSLESYEQYF. The CDR3, as DNA: TGTGCCAGCAGCTTAGAGAGCTACGAGCAGTACTTC.

V usage is TRBV11-2 and J usage is TRBJ2-3, with no clear D. Germline CDR1 is SGHAT and CDR2 is FQNNGV. This CDR3 spans 9 amino acids. The V and J ends lost 10 bases and 9 bases respectively, with 8 bases between them. CDR3 in amino acids: CATPKTQYF. For the CDR3, the DNA is TGTGCCACCCCTAAGACGCAGTATTTT.

The chain uses TRBV29-1 and TRBJ1-1, with D uncertain. There are 10 residues in the CDR3. V was clipped by 2 bases and J by 6 bases, with 4 bases between them. CDR1 and CDR2 (germline): SQVTM, ANQGSEA. Written as DNA, the CDR3 is TGCAGCGTTGAATTGGCTGAAGCTTTCTTT. Amino acid sequence: CSVELAEAFF.

The gene calls are TRBV7-8 and TRBJ2-5; the D call may be TRBD1 or TRBD2 (6 bases each). The V gene lost 7 bases and the J gene lost 2 bases, with 14 bases spanning the gap. The CDR3 is made up of 14 amino acids. Germline assignment: CDR1 SGHVS and CDR2 FQNEAQ. The CDR3 spells CASTQGTHQETQYF. DNA for the CDR3: TGTGCCAGCACCCAGGGGACTCATCAAGAGACCCAGTACTTC. Based on the CDR3 plus reference TRBV7-8 and TRBJ2-5, the full variable domain is GAGVSQSPRYKVAKRGQDVALRCDPISGHVSLFWYQQALGQGPEFLTYFQNEAQLDKSGLPSDRFFAERPEGSVSTLKIQRTQQEDSAVYLCASTQGTHQETQYFGPGTRLLVL.

The CDR3 sequence is CASSPGRPYEQYF. CDR3 DNA: TGTGCCAGCAGCCCGGGACGACCCTACGAGCAGTACTTC. V gene TRBV5-6 combines with J gene TRBJ2-7; D may match TRBD1 or TRBD2 (5 bases each). V dropped 4 bases and J dropped 2 bases, with 10 bases sitting between them. Germline CDR1 and CDR2: SGHDT and YYEEEE. This CDR3 is built from 13 residues.

The CDR3 here is CASSPSVGGTSYEQYF. In DNA, the CDR3 is TGTGCCAGCAGTCCTTCAGTCGGGGGGACTTCCTACGAGCAGTACTTC. The chain carries TRBV27 and TRBJ2-7; TRBD2 aligns across 7 bases. The V gene's germline CDR1 is MNHEY and CDR2 SMNVEV (reference sequence). CDR3 length: 16 amino acids. V dropped 5 bases and J dropped 1; count of bases not matched to a gene: 11.

V and J are TRBV27 and TRBJ2-5; perhaps TRBD2 as D (5 bases). Trimming left V 6 bases short and J 5 bases short, with 22 bases between. The V gene's germline CDR1 is MNHEY and CDR2 SMNVEV (reference sequence). The CDR3 sequence is 16 residues long. In DNA form, the CDR3 reads TGTGCCAGCAGCCCACTCGGGGTGGCTGATCCCGAGACCCAGTACTTC. It yields the protein CASSPLGVADPETQYF.

To note about this clone: Other nucleotide sequences from this sample produce the same CDR3. The chain carries TRBV30 and TRBJ2-7, with TRBD1 as a possible D gene (6 bases). V lost 2 bases and J 6 bases, leaving 14 bases between the germline ends. Germline V gives CDR1 GTSNPN, CDR2 SVGIG (reference sequence). The CDR3 covers 13 residues. In DNA form, the CDR3 reads TGTGCCTGGAGTCCTAACAGGGTAGGCGAGCAGTACTTC. It specifies CAWSPNRVGEQYF.

The chain carries TRBV27 and TRBJ2-7; no clear D gene. This CDR3 comprises 17 residues. Deletions cut 5 bases from V and 1 base from J, with 21 bases between. Germline V gene sequence: CDR1 MNHEY, CDR2 SMNVEV (reference sequence). CDR3 bases: TGTGCCAGCAGTCCTTACCTATCGTCGGAAGGGTCCTACGAGCAGTACTTC. This translates into CASSPYLSSEGSYEQYF.

This chain's CDR3 is CASSPAPWTTSAGELFF. The CDR3, as DNA: TGCGCCAGCAGCCCAGCACCCTGGACTACCTCCGCCGGGGAGCTGTTTTTT. The gene calls are TRBV4-3 and TRBJ2-2, with D tentatively TRBD2 (6 bases). Deletions cut 4 bases from V and 6 bases from J, with 21 bases between. The CDR3 contains 17 residues. Germline V CDR1 and CDR2: LGHNA, YSLEER.

J is TRBJ1-2 and V is TRBV7-9; D is undetermined. The CDR3 is 14 residues long. Deletions cut 0 bases from V and 8 bases from J, with 13 bases between. Germline V gene sequence: CDR1 SEHNR, CDR2 FQNEAQ (reference sequence). The CDR3 protein is CASSLAWQAGGYTF. The CDR3 DNA sequence: TGTGCCAGCAGCTTAGCGTGGCAGGCGGGGGGCTACACCTTC.

The chain joins TRBV7-9 to TRBJ1-5; 8 positions match TRBD1. The V segment lost 5 bases and the J segment 7 bases; nucleotides outside the gene matches: 16. Germline CDR1 and CDR2: SEHNR and FQNEAQ (reference sequence). CDR3 length: 17 residues. CDR3 DNA sequence: TGTGCCAGCAGCGCCCAGACAGGGGTCGGGAGGGGACAGCCCCAGCATTTT. Its translation is CASSAQTGVGRGQPQHF.

The chain links TRBV4-3 to TRBJ2-7, with no clear D. The ends were cut back, 0 bases at V and 3 bases at J, with 9 bases in the middle. This CDR3 is built from 14 residues. The germline gives CDR1 LGHNA, CDR2 YSLEER. DNA of the CDR3: TGCGCCAGCAGCCAAGACAGATCCTTCTACGAGCAGTACTTC. As protein: CASSQDRSFYEQYF.

V is TRBV19 and J is TRBJ2-7, with a tentative D call TRBD1 (5 bases). The CDR3 loop spans 13 amino acids. Germline CDR1 is LNHDA and CDR2 is SQIVND (reference sequence). V lost 5 bases, J lost 3 bases, and 11 bases lay in between. Here the CDR3 reads CASSPDSYYEQYF. The CDR3 region has the DNA TGTGCCAGTAGTCCAGACAGCTACTACGAGCAGTACTTC.

This clone showed up just once. The chain employs TRBV14 and TRBJ2-3; 10 bases are shared with TRBD2. Germline V gene sequence: CDR1 SGHDN, CDR2 FVKESK. The CDR3 is 16 amino acids. V shed 4 bases and J 7 bases; nucleotides not matched to a gene: 11. The CDR3 protein is CASSRSSGGLTYTQYF. CDR3 DNA sequence: TGTGCCAGCAGCCGCTCTAGCGGGGGCCTAACGTATACGCAGTATTTT.

The CDR3 DNA sequence: TGTGCCAGCAGCTTGGCTAGCTACGACGAGCAGTACTTC. Translation gives CASSLASYDEQYF. The chain combines TRBV13 with TRBJ2-7; D is perhaps TRBD2 (5 bases). V was trimmed by 3 bases and J by 5 bases, leaving 11 bases between them. The CDR3 is 13 amino acids. Germline CDR1 is PRHDT and CDR2 is FYEKMQ (reference sequence). The full variable domain, with the rest looked up from reference TRBV13 and TRBJ2-7, is AAGVIQSPRHLIKEKRETATLKCYPIPRHDTVYWYQQGPGQDPQFLISFYEKMQSDKGSIPDRFSAQQFSDYHSELNMSSLELGDSALYFCASSLASYDEQYFGPGTRLTVT.